These T cell receptor beta chains were read from a single sample in a study of control samples from healthy donors and cancer patients. Produced via immunoSEQ multiplex PCR; TCRdb's table is partial and in-frame only. The sample includes approximately 100,000 clones, about 91% of them seen just once. Input material: blood. Receptors originate from a man aged 25-45 years in good health. CDR3s include the opening cysteine and the closing phenylalanine or tryptophan. A D gene is named only where the DNA matches it firmly. Rows may omit the clone size; those that give it use once, few, many or a size class.

>NA|NA|TRBV2|TRBJ1-5
TGTGCCAGCAGTGATAACCCGGATCAGCCCCAGCATTTT
CASSDNPDQPQHF
>TRBD1|NA|TRBV11-2|TRBJ2-5
TGTGCCAGCAGCTTAGCCTTGACAGGGGTGGAGACCCAGTACTTC
CASSLALTGVETQYF
>TRBD2|NA|TRBV7-9|TRBJ2-1
TGTGCCAGCAGCTTAATTCTAGCGGGACCCAATGAGCAGTTCTTC
CASSLILAGPNEQFF
>NA|NA|TRBV6-2/TRBV6-3|TRBJ1-1
TGTGCCAGCAGTTCTCGGTATGCTGAAGCTTTCTTT
CASSSRYAEAFF
>NA|NA|TRBV5-1|TRBJ1-1
TGCGCCAGCAGCTTGGCATACAGGACGAACACTGAAGCTTTCTTT
CASSLAYRTNTEAFF
>NA|NA|TRBV3-1/TRBV3-2|TRBJ2-5
TGTGCCAGCAGCCGGGGGTTAGAGACCCAGTACTTC
CASSRGLETQYF
>NA|once|TRBV15|TRBJ1-2
TGTGCCACCAGCAGAGATACAAGAGGGGAGTATGGCTACACCTTC
CATSRDTRGEYGYTF
>NA|NA|TRBV11-3|TRBJ2-7
TGTGCCAGCAGCATCGGAGTTTCCTACGAGCAGTACTTC
CASSIGVSYEQYF
>NA|NA|TRBV28|TRBJ1-5
TGTGCCAGCAGTTTACTGACAGAGGCTCGTCAGCCCCAGCATTTT
CASSLLTEARQPQHF
>NA|NA|TRBV10-3|TRBJ1-2
TGTGCCTGCATGGGGGAAAACAACTATGGCTACACCTTC
CACMGENNYGYTF
>NA|NA|TRBV29-1|TRBJ1-1
TGCAGCGTTTCGGGGGAGGGTTTCTTT
CSVSGEGFF
>TRBD1|NA|TRBV19|TRBJ2-1
TGTGCCAGTAGGGCCGGGACAGCGCAGTTCTTC
CASRAGTAQFF
>TRBD2|NA|TRBV27|TRBJ2-5
TGTGCCAGCAGTCCCGTACCAGCGGGAGGGCCCCACCAAGAGACCCAGTACTTC
CASSPVPAGGPHQETQYF
>NA|NA|TRBV20-1|TRBJ2-1
TGCAGTGCTCATTGGACCCCACAGCAGTTCTTC
CSAHWTPQQFF
>TRBD2|NA|TRBV11-2|TRBJ2-5
TGTGCCAGCAGCTTAGTCGGCAGCGGGAGTTATGAGACCCAGTACTTC
CASSLVGSGSYETQYF
>TRBD2|NA|TRBV4-2|TRBJ2-7
TGTGCCAGCAGCCAAGGGACTAGCGGGAGGGGGTACGAGCAGTACTTC
CASSQGTSGRGYEQYF
>NA|NA|TRBV7-3|TRBJ1-1
TGTGCCAGCAGCCCAAACACGAACACTGAAGCTTTCTTT
CASSPNTNTEAFF
>TRBD1|NA|TRBV24-1|TRBJ2-7
TGTGCCACCAGTTATCCCTCGGGACAGGGGACATACGAGCAGTACTTC
CATSYPSGQGTYEQYF
>NA|NA|TRBV6-1|TRBJ2-5
TGTGCCAGCAGTGAAGCTACAGAGACCCAGTACTTC
CASSEATETQYF
>TRBD2|NA|TRBV11-3|TRBJ2-5
TGTGCCAGCAGCTTAGTAGGTTTGGCCCAAGCGGGAGGAGAGACCCAGTACTTC
CASSLVGLAQAGGETQYF
>TRBD2|NA|TRBV13|TRBJ2-7
TGTGCCAGCAGCATTAGGCTAGCGGGAGGGCCTGGGTATTCCTACGAGCAGTACTTC
CASSIRLAGGPGYSYEQYF
>TRBD2|NA|TRBV2|TRBJ2-7
TGTGCCAGCAGTCTAGGGACTAGCGGGAGGCTAGAGCAGTACTTC
CASSLGTSGRLEQYF
>NA|NA|TRBV20-1|TRBJ1-2
TGCAGTGCTAGTTCGGGCCTCAGGGATGGCTACACCTTC
CSASSGLRDGYTF
>TRBD2|once|TRBV7-9|TRBJ2-1
TGTGCCAGCAGCTTTCCGGGACTAGCGGGAGATCTTAGGAGGAATGAGCAGTTCTTC
CASSFPGLAGDLRRNEQFF
>NA|NA|TRBV14|TRBJ1-1
TGTGCCAGCAGCCAAGTTGTACAGCCAAACACTGAAGCTTTCTTT
CASSQVVQPNTEAFF
>NA|once|TRBV3-1/TRBV3-2|TRBJ2-1
TGTGCCAGCAGCCAGAGCTACAATGAGCAGTTCTTC
CASSQSYNEQFF
>TRBD1|NA|TRBV28|TRBJ2-7
TGTGCCAGCAGTTTCAGGGACAGAACCTACGAGCAGTACTTC
CASSFRDRTYEQYF
>TRBD1|NA|TRBV7-2|TRBJ2-3
TGTGCCAGCAGCTCCACGACAGGGTTAGATACGCAGTATTTT
CASSSTTGLDTQYF